In its sample, the clone carrying this T cell receptor (beta chain) was seen many times. The target antigen is unknown. The record originates from a study of T cells in Graves' hyperthyroidism and ophthalmopathy. Study observations and caveats: Blood also carried most thyroid clonotypes expanded above 0.001.

Investigators excluded patients with uncontrolled infection, other autoimmune disease, pregnancy or lactation. Isolation of PBMCs was performed on 8.5 to 10 ml fresh peripheral blood. The V end was cut by 5 bases, the J end by 6 bases, with 19 bases between. CDR3 length equals 16 residues. Looked up from germline, CDR1 is SGHVS and CDR2 is FQNEAQ. Amplification of TCR beta CDR3 regions was performed using RNA transcripts as template. The primer set for the first-round RT-PCR of the TCR CDR3 was HTBI. TCRdb used MiXCR to reprocess the multiplex PCR reads, holding one entry per CDR3 protein. The table includes about 420,000 distinct CDR3 sequences, more than 15% detected once.

Sequenced input: blood. This chain connects TRBV7-8 to TRBJ1-4; possibly TRBD1 for D (6 bases). The sequence came from a woman aged 18-29 years with Graves' hyperthyroidism. The CDR3 here is CASSPARGPKHEKLFF. For the CDR3, the DNA is TGTGCCAGCAGCCCCGCTCGGGGGCCGAAGCATGAAAAACTGTTTTTT. Together with reference TRBV7-8 and TRBJ1-4, the CDR3 gives the full variable domain: GAGVSQSPRYKVAKRGQDVALRCDPISGHVSLFWYQQALGQGPEFLTYFQNEAQLDKSGLPSDRFFAERPEGSVSTLKIQRTQQEDSAVYLCASSPARGPKHEKLFFGSGTQLSVL.